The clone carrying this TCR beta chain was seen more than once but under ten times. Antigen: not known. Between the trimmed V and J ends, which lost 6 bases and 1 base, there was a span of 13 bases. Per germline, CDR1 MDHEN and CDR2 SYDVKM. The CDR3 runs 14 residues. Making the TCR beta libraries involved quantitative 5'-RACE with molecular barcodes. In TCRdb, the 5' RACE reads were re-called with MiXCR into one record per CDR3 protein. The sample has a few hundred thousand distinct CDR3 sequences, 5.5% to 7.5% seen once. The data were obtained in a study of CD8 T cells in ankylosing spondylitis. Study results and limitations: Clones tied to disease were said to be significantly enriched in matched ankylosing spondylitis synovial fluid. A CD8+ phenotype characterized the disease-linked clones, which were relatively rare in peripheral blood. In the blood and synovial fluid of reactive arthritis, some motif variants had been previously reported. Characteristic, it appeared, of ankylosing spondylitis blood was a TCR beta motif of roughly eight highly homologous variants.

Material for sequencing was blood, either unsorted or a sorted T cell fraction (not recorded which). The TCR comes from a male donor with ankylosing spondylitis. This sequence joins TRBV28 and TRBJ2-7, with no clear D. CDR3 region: CASSPVRESYEQYF. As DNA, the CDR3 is TGTGCCAGCAGCCCCGTTCGTGAGTCCTACGAGCAGTACTTC.